The rows below give T cell receptor beta chains drawn from one sample of a study of OX40 agonist ivuxolimab in advanced cancers. Data came from immunoSEQ multiplex PCR; TCRdb stores just in-frame clones and leaves some out. The profile shows around 60,000 clones, 65% to 90% of them singletons. The starting material was CD4+ or CD8+ T cells sorted from blood, obtained in a trial of the OX40 agonist ivuxolimab. Every receptor here comes from an adult with an advanced solid tumor such as melanoma, head and neck, liver or kidney cancer. Both conserved end residues are part of each CDR3. D genes are given only for firm matches. Rows may omit the clone size; those that give it use once, few, many or a size class.

D: TRBD1
J: TRBJ1-6
V: TRBV9
size: NA
DNA: TGTGCCAGCAGCGTGGACAGGGCCGGATCACCCCTCCACTTT
CDR3: CASSVDRAGSPLHF

D: TRBD1
J: TRBJ2-7
V: TRBV5-1
size: NA
DNA: TGCGCCAGCGGGACAGAGATTTACGAGCAGTACTTC
CDR3: CASGTEIYEQYF

D: TRBD1
J: TRBJ1-2
V: TRBV27
size: NA
DNA: TGTGCCAGCAGTTTTCGGGACAGGGCCATCCCTAACTATGGCTACACCTTC
CDR3: CASSFRDRAIPNYGYTF

D: TRBD1
J: TRBJ2-4
V: TRBV4-1
size: NA
DNA: TGCGCCAGCAGCCAACCCGGGACAGGGAGGGCCAAAAACATTCAGTACTTC
CDR3: CASSQPGTGRAKNIQYF

D: NA
J: TRBJ2-1
V: TRBV7-9
size: NA
DNA: TGTGCCAGCAGCTTGAACACTGGCAGATTGAGCAATGAGCAGTTCTTC
CDR3: CASSLNTGRLSNEQFF

D: TRBD2
J: TRBJ2-1
V: TRBV9
size: NA
DNA: TGTGCCAGCAGCGCCTCACTAGCGGGGGGGTACAATGAGCAGTTCTTC
CDR3: CASSASLAGGYNEQFF

D: NA
J: TRBJ1-1
V: TRBV6-6
size: NA
DNA: TGTGCCAGCAGTTACCGAGACAGCTCGAACACTGAAGCTTTCTTT
CDR3: CASSYRDSSNTEAFF

D: TRBD2
J: TRBJ2-5
V: TRBV5-6
size: NA
DNA: TGTGCCAGCAGCAAGCGGGGGAACCAAGAGACCCAGTACTTC
CDR3: CASSKRGNQETQYF

D: NA
J: TRBJ2-7
V: TRBV15
size: NA
DNA: TGTGCCACCAGCAGAGTAGAAGGAGACGAGCAGTACTTC
CDR3: CATSRVEGDEQYF

D: NA
J: TRBJ1-5
V: TRBV5-4
size: NA
DNA: TGTGCCAGCAGCTTAGGTGGGGGCGCGAGCAATCAGCCCCAGCATTTT
CDR3: CASSLGGGASNQPQHF

D: TRBD1
J: TRBJ1-1
V: TRBV28
size: NA
DNA: TGTGCCAGCGGATTACCAGGGGGCCTGAACACTGAAGCTTTCTTT
CDR3: CASGLPGGLNTEAFF

D: TRBD2
J: TRBJ2-2
V: TRBV4-1
size: once
DNA: TGCGCCAGCAGCCAAGCAGCGAGCGGGGGGATCACCGGGGAGCTGTTTTTT
CDR3: CASSQAASGGITGELFF

D: NA
J: TRBJ2-7
V: TRBV5-8
size: NA
DNA: TGTGCCAGCAGCTTGCTTCGGGTCGAGGACGAGCAGTACTTC
CDR3: CASSLLRVEDEQYF

D: TRBD1
J: TRBJ2-3
V: TRBV19
size: once
DNA: TGTGCCAGTAGTACCGGACGGACAGGGCACACAGATACGCAGTATTTT
CDR3: CASSTGRTGHTDTQYF

D: NA
J: TRBJ2-6
V: TRBV18
size: few
DNA: TGTGCCAGCTCACCATTCCAGGGTCTCTCTGGGGCCAACGTCCTGACTTTC
CDR3: CASSPFQGLSGANVLTF

D: NA
J: TRBJ2-3
V: TRBV4-2
size: NA
DNA: TGTGCCAGCAGCCAGGACCCCGGGGGAGCGGATACGCAGTATTTT
CDR3: CASSQDPGGADTQYF

D: NA
J: TRBJ1-6
V: TRBV7-2
size: few
DNA: TGTGCCAGCAGCTCAGGAACTCTGCCTAATTCACCCCTCCACTTT
CDR3: CASSSGTLPNSPLHF

D: TRBD2
J: TRBJ2-3
V: TRBV19
size: NA
DNA: TGTGCCAGTAGTACGGGACTAGCGGGGGCCGGGGATACGCAGTATTTT
CDR3: CASSTGLAGAGDTQYF

D: NA
J: TRBJ1-2
V: TRBV27
size: NA
DNA: TGTGCCAGCAGTGTGGGTTTGACCTATGGCTACACCTTC
CDR3: CASSVGLTYGYTF

D: NA
J: TRBJ2-2
V: TRBV19
size: NA
DNA: TGTGCCAGTAGTATAGACGGGAGTAGGGCCGGGGAGCTGTTTTTT
CDR3: CASSIDGSRAGELFF

D: NA
J: TRBJ2-3
V: TRBV6-1
size: NA
DNA: TGTGCCAGCAGTGAAGCGGGACACCGCACAGATACGCAGTATTTT
CDR3: CASSEAGHRTDTQYF

D: NA
J: TRBJ2-6
V: TRBV4-2
size: NA
DNA: TGTGCCAGCAGCCCCGAGGACTTAAGTAGGGGAATTGGGGCCAACGTCCTGACTTTC
CDR3: CASSPEDLSRGIGANVLTF

D: TRBD1
J: TRBJ2-3
V: TRBV6-6
size: NA
DNA: TGTGCCAGCAGTCCGCCACGGACAGGGGCTCCAGATACGCAGTATTTT
CDR3: CASSPPRTGAPDTQYF

D: NA
J: TRBJ1-5
V: TRBV12-5
size: few
DNA: TGTGCTAGTGCTCCTAATCTGGGCAATCAGCCCCAGCATTTT
CDR3: CASAPNLGNQPQHF

D: NA
J: TRBJ1-2
V: TRBV5-4
size: NA
DNA: TGTGCCAGCAGCTTGGCCGCCTATGGCTACACCTTC
CDR3: CASSLAAYGYTF

D: NA
J: TRBJ1-5
V: TRBV28
size: once
DNA: TGTGCCAGCACCCCGCACTTTAGCAATCAGCCCCAGCATTTT
CDR3: CASTPHFSNQPQHF

D: NA
J: TRBJ1-6
V: TRBV5-4
size: NA
DNA: TGTGCCAGCAGCCTTGACAGATATAATTCACCCCTCCACTTT
CDR3: CASSLDRYNSPLHF

D: NA
J: TRBJ1-6
V: TRBV5-8
size: NA
DNA: TGTGCCAGCAGCTTCGTGGAGGGGAGCTCCTATAATTCACCCCTCCACTTT
CDR3: CASSFVEGSSYNSPLHF

D: TRBD2
J: TRBJ2-3
V: TRBV6-5
size: NA
DNA: TGTGCCAGCAACCGATTAGCGGGGGGAACGGATACGCAGTATTTT
CDR3: CASNRLAGGTDTQYF

D: NA
J: TRBJ1-2
V: TRBV27
size: NA
DNA: TGTGCCAGCAGTTTTTACAGTAACTATGGCTACACCTTC
CDR3: CASSFYSNYGYTF

D: TRBD1
J: TRBJ1-4
V: TRBV6-1
size: once
DNA: TGTGCCAGCAACCTACAGGGGGCGAATGAAAAACTGTTTTTT
CDR3: CASNLQGANEKLFF

D: NA
J: TRBJ2-5
V: TRBV11-2
size: NA
DNA: TGTGCCAGCAGCTTAGATAGCCGAGGGGAAGAGACCCAGTACTTC
CDR3: CASSLDSRGEETQYF

D: NA
J: TRBJ1-5
V: TRBV5-1
size: NA
DNA: TGCGCCAGCAGCCCGACCGGGGGGGATCAGCCCCAGCATTTT
CDR3: CASSPTGGDQPQHF

D: NA
J: TRBJ2-1
V: TRBV7-8
size: NA
DNA: TGTGCCAGCAGCTTCACACGCTTTTCCTACAATGAGCAGTTCTTC
CDR3: CASSFTRFSYNEQFF

D: NA
J: TRBJ2-2
V: TRBV2
size: NA
DNA: TGTGCCAGCAGTGAGGCCGGGGAGCTGTTTTTT
CDR3: CASSEAGELFF

D: NA
J: TRBJ2-1
V: TRBV28
size: NA
DNA: TGTGCCAGCAGTTCAAGTGGTAGCGGAGGGGTGTTATATGAGCAGTTCTTC
CDR3: CASSSSGSGGVLYEQFF

D: TRBD2
J: TRBJ2-1
V: TRBV7-3
size: NA
DNA: TGTGCCAGCAGCTTATCGGCGGGGGGCTACAATGAGCAGTTCTTC
CDR3: CASSLSAGGYNEQFF

D: NA
J: TRBJ1-4
V: TRBV21-1
size: NA
DNA: TGTGCCAGCAGCAAAAACCCAGGGAGCTGTAATGAAAAACTGTTTTTT
CDR3: CASSKNPGSCNEKLFF

D: NA
J: TRBJ1-2
V: TRBV19
size: NA
DNA: TGTGCCAGTAGTGATACCGGGACAAACTATGGCTACACCTTC
CDR3: CASSDTGTNYGYTF

D: NA
J: TRBJ2-2
V: TRBV6-5
size: NA
DNA: TGTGCCAGCAGTTACTCGAGGGGGATCGGGGAGCTGTTTTTT
CDR3: CASSYSRGIGELFF

D: TRBD2
J: TRBJ2-3
V: TRBV18
size: NA
DNA: TGTGCCAGCTCACCGGTCTCCGGGGGGGCAGGAGATACGCAGTATTTT
CDR3: CASSPVSGGAGDTQYF